The rows below give T cell receptor beta chains drawn from one sample of a study of blood T cell repertoires in COVID-19. Clones were read by immunoSEQ multiplex PCR, and TCRdb kept only the in-frame ones, dropping some. This table has 150,000 to 170,000 clones, around 85% appearing once. Sequenced: peripheral blood. The receptor set was obtained from a man aged 55 to 69 with COVID-19, enrolled during active disease. Each CDR3 is given without its conserved first and last residue. A D gene is named only where the DNA matches it firmly.

V gene: TRBV7-2
J gene: TRBJ1-3
D gene: -
CDR3 protein: ASSPQLGNTIY

V gene: TRBV7-2
J gene: TRBJ1-5
D gene: -
CDR3 protein: ASSTRHNQPQH

V gene: TRBV7-2
J gene: TRBJ1-3
D gene: -
CDR3 protein: ASSFDSNPSSGNTIY

V gene: TRBV29-1
J gene: TRBJ1-4
D gene: TRBD1
CDR3 protein: SVAFGQGYREKLF

V gene: TRBV15
J gene: TRBJ2-1
D gene: -
CDR3 protein: ATSADRGGLLISSYNEQF

V gene: TRBV7-9
J gene: TRBJ1-5
D gene: -
CDR3 protein: ASSLGEGNQPQH

V gene: TRBV2
J gene: TRBJ1-6
D gene: TRBD1
CDR3 protein: ASSRTGGLNNSPLH

V gene: TRBV9
J gene: TRBJ1-1
D gene: TRBD1
CDR3 protein: ASRPIEGQPNTEAF

V gene: TRBV3-1/TRBV3-2
J gene: TRBJ1-3
D gene: -
CDR3 protein: ASSPGGAGNTIY

V gene: TRBV6-6
J gene: TRBJ1-1
D gene: -
CDR3 protein: ASTGGGVGTEAF

V gene: TRBV6-2/TRBV6-3
J gene: TRBJ2-2
D gene: -
CDR3 protein: ASSPIHVGELF

V gene: TRBV11-3
J gene: TRBJ1-1
D gene: TRBD1
CDR3 protein: ASSFSRGQGTEAF

V gene: TRBV5-4
J gene: TRBJ2-5
D gene: TRBD2
CDR3 protein: ASSPPGLAGRETQY

V gene: TRBV6-2/TRBV6-3
J gene: TRBJ1-6
D gene: TRBD1
CDR3 protein: ASSYQGQGANSPLH

V gene: TRBV27
J gene: TRBJ2-1
D gene: -
CDR3 protein: ASSSRQVVGALREQF

V gene: TRBV9
J gene: TRBJ2-7
D gene: -
CDR3 protein: ASSPGQAGGYEQY

V gene: TRBV19
J gene: TRBJ2-3
D gene: -
CDR3 protein: ASSIVEQDTQY

V gene: TRBV2
J gene: TRBJ1-5
D gene: -
CDR3 protein: ASSETTGSNQPQH

V gene: TRBV7-2
J gene: TRBJ2-7
D gene: -
CDR3 protein: ASSSGGNSHEQY

V gene: TRBV25-1
J gene: TRBJ1-6
D gene: -
CDR3 protein: ASSDDNNSPLH

V gene: TRBV18
J gene: TRBJ1-4
D gene: TRBD1
CDR3 protein: ASSTQGPAEKLF

V gene: TRBV27
J gene: TRBJ1-1
D gene: TRBD1
CDR3 protein: ASSSTPRTGIGTEAF

V gene: TRBV19
J gene: TRBJ1-2
D gene: TRBD1
CDR3 protein: ATGDREVLGYT

V gene: TRBV5-8
J gene: TRBJ1-5
D gene: TRBD1
CDR3 protein: ASSGQGARQPQH